This entry lists 9 T cell receptor beta chains sequenced from one sample in a study of shared clonotypes between healthy human individuals (dated by TCRdb to the early 2020s). The method behind the library was the immunoSEQ multiplex PCR assay. TCRdb limited this immuneACCESS table to in-frame rearrangements with V and J called. A share of clones is missing; checked studies link under half to unresolved V genes, and the rest is unexplained. This sample lists more than 2,000,000 clones; 80% to 95% were detected once. Together, the top ten hold 0.39% of the sample. The sequencing sample was made of naive CD4+ T cells from PBMCs. The cell subset or site tag for this specimen amounts to: CD45RA+ positively selected. The receptors originated from a man aged 18 to 30 in good health. Some clones in this sample may be carry-over from other donors' samples.

The chain joins TRBV28 to TRBJ2-2; D is undetermined. The ends were cut back, 2 bases at V and 8 bases at J, with 6 bases in the middle. The CDR3 totals 12 residues. CDR1 and CDR2 (germline): MDHEN, SYDVKM. The CDR3 reads CASSLVWGELFF. The CDR3 coding sequence is TGTGCCAGCAGTTTAGTGTGGGGGGAGCTGTTTTTT.

This chain uses TRBV2 with TRBJ1-1; unclear D gene. Trimming cost V 2 bases and J 0 bases, with 10 bases left between them. Per the germline V gene, CDR1 is SNHLY and CDR2 is FYNNEI. The CDR3 runs to 15 residues. The DNA for the CDR3 is TGTGCCAGCAGTGAACCCGGATTGCTGAACACTGAAGCTTTCTTT. It encodes CASSEPGLLNTEAFF.

A word on this clone: Additional DNA sequences in this sample encode the identical CDR3. The chain carries TRBV2 and TRBJ2-7; D is unclear. V lost 6 bases and J 2 bases, leaving 5 bases between the germline ends. Looked up from germline, CDR1 is SNHLY and CDR2 is FYNNEI. The CDR3 spans 11 residues. DNA of the CDR3: TGTGCCAGCAGACTGACCTACGAGCAGTACTTC. Its translation: CASRLTYEQYF.

V and J are TRBV5-4 and TRBJ1-2; tentatively, D is TRBD1 (5 bases). Germline CDR1 reads SGHNT; CDR2 reads YYREEE (reference sequence). Trimming stripped 0 bases from V and 0 bases from J, with 21 bases between. The CDR3 consists of 19 residues. The CDR3 DNA sequence: TGTGCCAGCAGCTTGGGAGCGATGCAGGGTCCTACAGCTAACTATGGCTACACCTTC. Its protein is CASSLGAMQGPTANYGYTF.

V usage is TRBV5-1 and J usage is TRBJ2-1; no clear D. The CDR3 spans 13 residues. V lost 4 bases and J 8 bases, leaving 13 bases between the germline ends. Germline CDR1 is SGHRS and CDR2 is YFSETQ. The CDR3 nucleotides read TGCGCCAGCAGCCTAGGATTAGTGTATGAGCAGTTCTTC. Translation gives CASSLGLVYEQFF.

The chain is built from TRBV5-4 and TRBJ2-7; D may be TRBD1 (6 bases). The CDR3 length is 15 residues. Trimming shortened V by 4 bases and J by 3 bases, and 17 bases separated the two germline ends. Germline V gene sequence: CDR1 SGHNT, CDR2 YYREEE (reference sequence). In nucleotides, the CDR3 is TGTGCCAGCAGCCCGGGCACACAGGGAGACTACGAGCAGTACTTC. This codes for CASSPGTQGDYEQYF.

The chain carries TRBV4-3 and TRBJ2-7; D perhaps matches TRBD1 (5 bases). Per germline, CDR1 LGHNA and CDR2 YSLEER. The V gene lost 4 bases and the J gene lost 6 bases, with 13 bases spanning the gap. CDR3 length equals 13 residues. CDR3 loop: CASSPQTVSEQYF. In DNA form, the CDR3 reads TGCGCCAGCAGCCCCCAGACAGTCTCCGAGCAGTACTTC.

J is TRBJ2-4 and V is TRBV2, with D perhaps matching TRBD2 (5 bases). CDR3 length equals 13 residues. In germline, CDR1 is SNHLY, CDR2 FYNNEI. V lost 0 bases and J 6 bases, leaving 6 bases between the germline ends. CDR3 amino acids: CASSEALANIQYF. In nucleotides, the CDR3 is TGTGCCAGCAGTGAAGCCCTAGCAAACATTCAGTACTTC.

The rearrangement joins TRBV7-3 to TRBJ2-3, with D uncertain. The V and J ends lost 3 bases and 9 bases respectively, with 10 bases between them. There are 12 residues in the CDR3. Germline CDR1 reads SGHTA; CDR2 reads FQGTGA. CDR3 bases: TGTGCCAGCAGCTTGGCTTTAGGCACGCAGTATTTT. This codes for CASSLALGTQYF.